The 8 T cell receptor beta chains below all came from one sample that was sequenced in a study of tissue T cells after allogeneic stem cell transplantation. TCRdb keeps only in-frame clones here, not all; method: immunoSEQ multiplex PCR. This sample has 4,400 or so clones, with roughly half found just once. Specified time point: mouse harvest day 14 after allogeneic transplant. Each mouse received 10^7 T-cell-depleted marrow cells plus 10^6 splenic CD5+ T cells by tail vein. The specimen was lymph node tissue. The origin of the receptors is a female BALB/c mouse given C57BL/6 T cells with graft-versus-host disease after an allogeneic hematopoietic cell transplant.

Only a few counts were recorded for this clone. Gene names and germline match the mouse. The observed sequence ends 1 residue before the CDR3 terminus, with the missing tail filled in from the germline J gene. The rearrangement links TRBV23 to TRBJ2-3; the listed D gene, TRBD2, was not tested against the DNA. The CDR3 length is 16 residues. Germline V gene data show CDR1 as KGHTA and CDR2 as FQNQQP. The sequenced part of the CDR3 DNA is TGCTCCAGCAGTCAATCGGGTGGGGGAGATGCAGAAACGCTGTAT. Its translation is CSSSQSGGGDAETLY. The whole CDR3 region reads CSSSQSGGGDAETLYF.

For this clone: Mouse gene names and germline throughout. The read ends 1 residue shy of where the CDR3 ends; the end is completed using the germline J gene. The genes are TRBV16 and TRBJ2-7; D gene uncertain. The CDR3 extends over 8 amino acids. Trimming removed 5 bases from V and 7 bases from J, with 0 bases in between. Germline assignment: CDR1 SGHSA and CDR2 FRNQAP. The DNA read from the CDR3 is TGTGCAAGCAGCGAACAGTAC. Its protein is CASSEQY. The complete CDR3 protein is CASSEQYF.

On this clone: Mouse gene names apply. The read falls 1 residue short of the CDR3 end, and the missing part is taken from the germline J gene. The genes are TRBV12-2 and TRBJ1-4; D unclear. There are 13 residues in the CDR3. The V gene lost 1 base and the J gene lost 4 bases, with 6 bases spanning the gap. Germline-derived CDR1 and CDR2 are SGHLS and HYDKME. The sequenced CDR3 bases are TGTGCCAGCTCTCTGGGCAGCAACGAAAGATTATTT. Its protein is CASSLGSNERLF. The complete CDR3 protein is CASSLGSNERLFF.

On this clone: One junction end does not reproduce the germline sequence, and a read error may be involved. Germline and genes here are mouse. The sequenced fragment ends 1 residue before the CDR3 boundary, so the rest is inferred from the germline J gene. The sample carries other DNA sequences with the same CDR3. The chain joins TRBV26 to TRBJ1-1, with D possibly matching TRBD1 (6 bases). CDR1 KGHPV and CDR2 FQNQEV come from the germline V gene (reference sequence). The CDR3 is 15 amino acids. The CDR3 sequence is CASSLWGLANTEVFF. Partial CDR3 DNA: TGCGCCAGCAGTCTGTGGGGGCTTGCAAACACAGAAGTCTTC.

This clone occurred a few times. All gene names here are mouse names. The CDR3 goes on 1 residue after the read ends, and that part is filled in from the germline J gene. The chain is built from TRBV3 and TRBJ2-7; D not certain. V was shortened by 2 bases and J by 4 bases, with 6 bases between the two germline ends. The CDR3 spans 12 residues. Germline loops: CDR1 SNHLY, CDR2 FYNGKV (reference sequence). This CDR3 is CASSLHLYEQYF. The sequenced CDR3 bases are TGTGCCAGCAGCTTACACCTATATGAACAGTAC.

This clone was seen only once. Gene names are mouse gene names. The CDR3 end lies 1 residue beyond the end of the read and is filled in from the germline J gene. J is TRBJ2-5 and V is TRBV12-2; D gene ambiguous. V lost 2 bases and J lost 4, with 6 bases in between. The V gene's germline CDR1 is SGHLS and CDR2 HYDKME. This CDR3 region has 12 residues. The CDR3 is CASSRTEDTQYF. CDR3 DNA, as far as it was read: TGTGCCAGCTCTCGGACCGAAGACACCCAGTAC.

Turning to this clone: Gene names follow the mouse nomenclature. The read comes to an end 1 residue before the CDR3 does, leaving the germline J gene to fill in the end. This chain connects TRBV26 to TRBJ1-4; D might be TRBD1 (5 bases). The germline V and J ends were trimmed by 3 bases and 0 bases, with 5 bases remaining between them. Germline V gene data show CDR1 as KGHPV and CDR2 as FQNQEV (reference sequence). The CDR3 length is 14 residues. The covered CDR3 bases are TGTGCCAGCAGTCTACAGGTTTCCAACGAAAGATTATTT. Amino acid sequence: CASSLQVSNERLF. The full CDR3 reads CASSLQVSNERLFF. The variable domain in full, with the rest retrieved from reference TRBV26 and TRBJ1-4, is NSKVIQTPRYLVKGQGQKAKMRCIPEKGHPVVFWYQQNKNNEFKFLINFQNQEVLQQIDMTEKRFSAECPSNSPCSLEIQSSEAGDSALYLCASSLQVSNERLFFGHGTKLSVL.

In this sample, this clone turned up a few times. Mouse germline and gene names are used. The read halts 1 residue ahead of the CDR3 end, with the missing end drawn from the germline J gene. This chain connects TRBV12-2 to TRBJ1-1; D remains unclear. Per the germline V gene, CDR1 is SGHLS and CDR2 is HYDKME. This CDR3 is 14 amino acids long. Trimming pared 0 bases from V and 0 bases from J, leaving 7 bases between. The DNA read from the CDR3 is TGTGCCAGCTCTCTCGGCATTGCAAACACAGAAGTCTTC. This codes for CASSLGIANTEVF. The complete CDR3 protein is CASSLGIANTEVFF.